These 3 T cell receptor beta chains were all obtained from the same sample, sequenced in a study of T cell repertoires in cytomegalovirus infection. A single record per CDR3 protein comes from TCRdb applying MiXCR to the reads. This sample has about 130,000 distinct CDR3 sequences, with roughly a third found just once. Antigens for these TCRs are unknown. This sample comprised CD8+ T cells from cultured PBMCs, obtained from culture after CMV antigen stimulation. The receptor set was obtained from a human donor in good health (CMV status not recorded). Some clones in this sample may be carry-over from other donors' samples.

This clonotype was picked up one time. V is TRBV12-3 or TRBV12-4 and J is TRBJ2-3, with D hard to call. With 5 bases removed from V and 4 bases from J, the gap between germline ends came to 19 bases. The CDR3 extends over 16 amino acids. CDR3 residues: CASSRPENTWSDTQYF. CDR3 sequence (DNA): TGTGCCAGCAGTCGACCAGAGAACACCTGGTCAGATACGCAGTATTTT.

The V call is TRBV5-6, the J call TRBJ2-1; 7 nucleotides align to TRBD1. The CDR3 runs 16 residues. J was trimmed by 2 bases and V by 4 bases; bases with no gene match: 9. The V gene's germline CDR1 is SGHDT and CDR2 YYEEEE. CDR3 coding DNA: TGTGCCAGCAGCGCACTGACAGGGCTAACCTACAATGAGCAGTTCTTC. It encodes CASSALTGLTYNEQFF.

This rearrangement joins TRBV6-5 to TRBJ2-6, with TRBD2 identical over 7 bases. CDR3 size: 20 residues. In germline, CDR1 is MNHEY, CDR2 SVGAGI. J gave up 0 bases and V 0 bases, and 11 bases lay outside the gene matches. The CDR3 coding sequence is TGTGCCAGCAGTTACTCGATGGGCGGGGGATGGGGCTCTGGGGCCAACGTCCTGACTTTC. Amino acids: CASSYSMGGGWGSGANVLTF.